This paragraph reports one T cell receptor beta chain. What it binds is unknown. These data belong to a study of TIL therapy for anti-PD-1-resistant metastatic lung cancer. Across the study: Median patient age was about 56, ranging about 35-80 years. Most patients had lung adenocarcinoma.

Study-wide results and limits: TIL clonotype persistence in blood showed no apparent association with response.

Time point in this sample: pre-treatment sample, taken before nivolumab and TIL therapy. CDR1 is KGHSH, CDR2 LQKENI, per germline. CDR3 length: 14 residues. With 0 bases removed from V and 2 bases from J, the gap between germline ends came to 8 bases. Sequencing used immunoSEQ v3. The protocol was immunoSEQ multiplex PCR, while the TCRdb copy is restricted to in-frame clones and leaves out a portion. This sample has about 50,000 clones, with about 86% found just once. This sequence was found in a person aged 25-80 years with non-small cell lung cancer. The sample in question was blood, obtained at baseline. The rearrangement links TRBV18 to TRBJ2-7, with D perhaps TRBD2 (5 bases). CDR3 loop: CASSPPSATYEQYF. Written as DNA, the CDR3 is TGTGCCAGCTCACCACCTAGCGCAACCTACGAGCAGTACTTC.